The clone carrying this TCR beta chain was counted at least ten times. No antigen is known for it. The sample is drawn from a study of CD8+CD57+ T cells in acquired aplastic anemia. Study details: Sorted CD4+ and CD8+ cells gave an average of roughly 3.2 ug of DNA.

TCR beta VDJ and CDR3 were profiled, and genomic DNA was the template. MiXCR, applied by TCRdb to the reads, yields one record per CDR3 protein. The sample consists of under 200,000 distinct CDR3 sequences, about 50% of them appearing once. This CDR3 contains 11 residues. From germline, CDR1 is LNHDA and CDR2 SQIVND (reference sequence). The V and J ends lost 2 bases and 6 bases respectively, with 4 bases between them. Notes on the study in general: Approximately 27 CD8+ CDR3 sequences occurred in both the patients and the controls. Between the patient and control groups, CD8+ Simpson's diversity did not differ significantly.

Those patients picked for sequencing had displayed CD8+CD57+ cell expansion on flow cytometry. Sampling of blood occurred while the patients had still received no therapy. This TCR was recovered from a human donor with aplastic anemia. The chain recombines TRBV19 with TRBJ1-1; D not certain. Material for sequencing was sorted CD4+, CD8+, or CD8+CD57+ T cells (not recorded which) from PBMCs. CDR3 bases: TGTGCCAGTAGTATAACAGCTGAAGCTTTCTTT. It yields the protein CASSITAEAFF.